This TCR beta chain was obtained from a study of blood T cell repertoires in COVID-19. Background on the study: Sources were T cells, B-cell-depleted T cells, or PBMCs; the material itself was cDNA or gDNA.

In the study's own analysis: Reference gene primer amplification gave nucleated cell count estimates. Using immunoSEQ multiplex PCR, the repertoire was profiled, and TCRdb retains in-frame clones only, with some absent. That table furnishes V, J and clone size, whereas the DNA furnished D and trimming. The sample records around 700,000 clones, approximately 90% being singletons. V lost 0 bases to trimming and J lost 2 bases; unmatched junction nucleotides: 6. The CDR3 has 16 residues. CDR1 is LNHDA and CDR2 is SQIVND in the germline V gene (reference sequence). The sequenced sample was peripheral blood. This chain joins TRBV19 and TRBJ1-2; 7 bases match TRBD1. This receptor was taken from a woman younger than 30 with acute or convalescent COVID-19. The CDR3 coding sequence is TGTGCCAGTAGTATAGATCGGGACAGTCAGAACTATGGCTACACCTTC. Residues: CASSIDRDSQNYGYTF.